This T cell receptor (beta chain) came from a study of post-analysis software for immune sequencing data. Findings and limits, study-wide: Under the F measure, samples that were prepared in one batch clustered strongly together. Controls had significantly higher normalized Chao1 diversity than multiple sclerosis patients.

A note on this clonotype: The antigen remains undetermined.

Unique molecular identifiers were built into the TCR beta cDNA libraries. TCRdb reprocessed the PCR reads via MiXCR and lists one record per CDR3 protein. The repertoire holds roughly 800,000 distinct CDR3 sequences, with about 43% as singletons. The TCR was taken from a girl between 5 and 17 years old with multiple sclerosis. The sample consisted of blood.

CDR3 loop: CASSVGQGINSGANVLTF. CDR3 DNA sequence: TGTGCCAGCAGCGTAGGTCAGGGGATCAACTCTGGGGCCAACGTCCTGACTTTC. This chain joins TRBV9 and TRBJ2-6; D might be TRBD1 (6 bases). The CDR3 loop spans 18 amino acids. With 0 bases removed from V and 0 bases from J, the gap between germline ends came to 13 bases. The germline gives CDR1 SGDLS, CDR2 YYNGEE. Using reference TRBV9 and TRBJ2-6 for the parts outside the CDR3, the full variable domain is DSGVTQTPKHLITATGQRVTLRCSPRSGDLSVYWYQQSLDQGLQFLIQYYNGEERAKGNILERFSAQQFPDLHSELNLSSLELGDSALYFCASSVGQGINSGANVLTFGAGSRLTVL.